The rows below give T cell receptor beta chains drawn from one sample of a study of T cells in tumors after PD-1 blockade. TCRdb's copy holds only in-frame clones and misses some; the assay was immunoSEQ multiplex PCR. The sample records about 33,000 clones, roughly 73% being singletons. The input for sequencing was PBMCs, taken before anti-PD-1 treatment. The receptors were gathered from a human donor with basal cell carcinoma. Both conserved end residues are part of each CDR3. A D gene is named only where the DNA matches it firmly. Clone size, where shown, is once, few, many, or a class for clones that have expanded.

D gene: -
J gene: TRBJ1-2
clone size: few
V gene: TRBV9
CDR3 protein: CASSGDTVLANYGYTF
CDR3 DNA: TGTGCCAGCAGCGGAGACACAGTCTTAGCTAACTATGGCTACACCTTC

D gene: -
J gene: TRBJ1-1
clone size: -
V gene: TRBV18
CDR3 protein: CASSLKFPGQQPNTEAFF
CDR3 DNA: TGTGCCAGCTCACTAAAATTTCCGGGACAACAACCGAACACTGAAGCTTTCTTT

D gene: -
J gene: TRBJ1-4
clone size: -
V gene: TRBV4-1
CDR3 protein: CASSQTETTNEKLFF
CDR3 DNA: TGCGCCAGCAGCCAGACAGAGACAACTAATGAAAAACTGTTTTTT

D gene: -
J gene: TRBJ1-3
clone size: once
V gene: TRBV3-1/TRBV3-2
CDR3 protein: CASSQEGKQRSSGNTIYF
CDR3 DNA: TGTGCCAGCAGCCAAGAAGGAAAACAGAGGAGCTCTGGAAACACCATATATTTT

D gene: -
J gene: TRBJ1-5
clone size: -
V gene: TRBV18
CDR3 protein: CASSPQLGNQPQHF
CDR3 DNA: TGTGCCAGCTCACCACAGTTGGGCAATCAGCCCCAGCATTTT

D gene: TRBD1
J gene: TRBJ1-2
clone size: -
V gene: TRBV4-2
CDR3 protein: CASSHGTAGYTF
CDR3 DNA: TGTGCCAGCAGCCATGGGACAGCTGGCTACACCTTC

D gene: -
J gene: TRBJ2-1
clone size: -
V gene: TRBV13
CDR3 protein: CASSLGVINNEQFF
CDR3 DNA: TGTGCCAGCAGCTTAGGGGTTATAAACAATGAGCAGTTCTTC

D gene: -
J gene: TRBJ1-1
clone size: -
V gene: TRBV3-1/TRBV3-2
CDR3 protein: CASSQGGAGNTEAFF
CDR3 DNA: TGTGCCAGCAGCCAAGGGGGGGCCGGGAACACTGAAGCTTTCTTT

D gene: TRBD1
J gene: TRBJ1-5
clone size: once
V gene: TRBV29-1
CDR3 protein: CSVKGQGGNQPQHF
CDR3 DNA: TGCAGCGTAAAGGGGCAGGGGGGCAATCAGCCCCAGCATTTT

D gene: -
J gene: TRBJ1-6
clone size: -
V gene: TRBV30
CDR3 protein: CAWAGQTNSPLHF
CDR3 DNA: TGTGCCTGGGCGGGGCAGACGAATTCACCCCTCCACTTT

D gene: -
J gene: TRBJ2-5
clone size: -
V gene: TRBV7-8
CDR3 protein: CASTLKNFLPEETQYF
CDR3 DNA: TGTGCCAGCACCTTAAAAAACTTTCTCCCCGAAGAGACCCAGTACTTC

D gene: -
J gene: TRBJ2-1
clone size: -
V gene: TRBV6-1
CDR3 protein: CASSERASLNNEQFF
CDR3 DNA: TGTGCCAGCAGTGAACGTGCCTCTCTTAACAATGAGCAGTTCTTC

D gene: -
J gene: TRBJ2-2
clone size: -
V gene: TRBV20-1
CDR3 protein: CSAPNTGELFF
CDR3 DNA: TGCAGTGCACCGAACACCGGGGAGCTGTTTTTT

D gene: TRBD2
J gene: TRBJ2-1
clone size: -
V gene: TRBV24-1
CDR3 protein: CATSDSGTRGDEQFF
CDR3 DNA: TGTGCCACCAGTGATTCTGGGACTAGAGGCGATGAGCAGTTCTTC

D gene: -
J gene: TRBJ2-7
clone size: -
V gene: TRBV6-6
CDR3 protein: CASMKQAGSYEQYF
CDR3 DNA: TGTGCCAGCATGAAGCAGGCGGGATCCTACGAGCAGTACTTC

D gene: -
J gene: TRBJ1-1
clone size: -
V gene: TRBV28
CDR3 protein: CASRTSGGWAEAFF
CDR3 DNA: TGTGCCAGCAGGACATCCGGGGGCTGGGCTGAAGCTTTCTTT

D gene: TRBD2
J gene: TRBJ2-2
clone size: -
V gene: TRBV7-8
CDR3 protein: CASSLVAGGKNGELFF
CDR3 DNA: TGTGCCAGCAGCTTAGTGGCGGGGGGGAAAAACGGGGAGCTGTTTTTT

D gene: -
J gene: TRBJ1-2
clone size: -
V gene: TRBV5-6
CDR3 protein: CASSQTSYGYTF
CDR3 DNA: TGTGCCAGCAGCCAGACCTCCTATGGCTACACCTTC